The entry that follows covers one T cell receptor (beta chain) sequence. Antigen specificity is unknown. This sample stems from a study of cytomegalovirus exposure and HLA in healthy donors. Study conclusions and caveats: Per published reports, the classifier diagnosed cytomegalovirus status with high specificity and sensitivity.

The CDR3 is 13 amino acids. The ends were cut back, 8 bases at V and 0 bases at J, with 11 bases in the middle. Germline CDR1 is MDHEN and CDR2 is SYDVKM. The donors were members of the validation cohort, which comprised 100 to 150 subjects and was separate from the first cohort of roughly 700 subjects. Here immunoSEQ multiplex PCR was the method, and the copy in TCRdb shows in-frame clones only, minus some. Of roughly 63,000 clones in the sample, 70% to 90% were seen once. Sequenced sample: PBMCs. J is TRBJ2-7 and V is TRBV28, with D possibly TRBD1 on 5 matching bases. This sequence originates from a woman younger than 35 in good health and CMV-seronegative. CDR3 sequence (DNA): TGTGCCAGCTGCACCGACAGCTCCTACGAGCAGTACTTC. It encodes CASCTDSSYEQYF.